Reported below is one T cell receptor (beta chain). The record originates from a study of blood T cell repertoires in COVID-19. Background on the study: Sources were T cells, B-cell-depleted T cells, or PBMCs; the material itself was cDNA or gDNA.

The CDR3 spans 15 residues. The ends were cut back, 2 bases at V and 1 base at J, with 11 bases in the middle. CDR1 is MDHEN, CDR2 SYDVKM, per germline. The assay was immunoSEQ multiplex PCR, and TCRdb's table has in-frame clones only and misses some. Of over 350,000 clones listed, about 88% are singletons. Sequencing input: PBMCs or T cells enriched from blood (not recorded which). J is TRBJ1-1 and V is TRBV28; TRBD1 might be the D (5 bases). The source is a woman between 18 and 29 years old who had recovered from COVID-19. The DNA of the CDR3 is TGTGCCAGCAGTTTAGGGGGGGGTAAGAACACTGAAGCTTTCTTT. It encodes CASSLGGGKNTEAFF.